The 14 T cell receptor beta chains below were found in one sample sequenced in a study of blood T cell repertoires in COVID-19. Libraries were prepared by immunoSEQ multiplex PCR; TCRdb keeps only in-frame clonotypes and omits some of them. Of approximately 470,000 clones listed, 87% were seen once; the top ten hold 0.65% to 0.9%. Sequencing input: PBMCs or T cells enriched from blood (not recorded which). The receptors derive from a woman between 18 and 30 years old who had recovered from COVID-19.

On this clone: The junction departs from germline at one end; a sequencing error may be responsible. This rearrangement joins TRBV28 to TRBJ1-2, with 10 bases identical to TRBD1. CDR3 length: 15 amino acids. The germline V gene encodes CDR1 MDHEN and CDR2 SYDVKM. Here the CDR3 reads CASNPPPGQGISSVF. The CDR3 nucleotides read TGTGCCAGCAACCCCCCCCCGGGACAGGGGATTTCCTCCGTATTC.

The chain combines TRBV6-2 or TRBV6-3 with TRBJ1-5; 10 nucleotides align to TRBD1. The CDR3 sequence is 15 residues long. Germline V gene data show CDR1 as MNHEY and CDR2 as SVGEGT. The ends lost 4 bases at V and 5 bases at J; junction bases unmatched: 5. In nucleotides, the CDR3 is TGTGCCAGCAGTTCGGACAGGGGGGGACATCAGCCCCAGCATTTT. Translation gives CASSSDRGGHQPQHF.

The rearrangement joins TRBV7-9 to TRBJ1-1, with D hard to call. Germline CDR1 reads SEHNR; CDR2 reads FQNEAQ (reference sequence). The CDR3 sequence is 15 residues long. Trimming took off 8 bases at V and 4 bases at J, with 20 bases between the two ends. CDR3 in DNA: TGTGCCAGCTCGAACACCCGGGTAGACGGCACTGAAGCTTTCTTT. This encodes CASSNTRVDGTEAFF.

The chain joins TRBV10-1 to TRBJ1-6, with 8 positions matching TRBD1. The CDR3 extends over 15 amino acids. The ends lost 6 bases at V and 5 bases at J; junction bases unmatched: 6. CDR1 and CDR2 from the germline V gene are WNHNN and SYGVQD (reference sequence). CDR3 nucleotides: TGCGCCAGCAGCGCGGACAGGGATCATAATTCACCCCTCCACTTT. This encodes CASSADRDHNSPLHF.

V and J are TRBV5-1 and TRBJ1-1; tentative D call: TRBD1 (6 bases). V lost 4 bases and J 5 bases, leaving 15 bases between the germline ends. This CDR3 spans 14 amino acids. Germline values: CDR1 SGHRS, CDR2 YFSETQ. CDR3 region: CASSPERGATEAFF. CDR3 bases: TGCGCCAGCAGCCCCGAGCGGGGGGCAACTGAAGCTTTCTTT. The full variable domain, rest sourced from reference TRBV5-1 and TRBJ1-1, is KAGVTQTPRYLIKTRGQQVTLSCSPISGHRSVSWYQQTPGQGLQFLFEYFSETQRNKGNFPGRFSGRQFSNSRSEMNVSTLELGDSALYLCASSPERGATEAFFGQGTRLTVV.

The V and J genes are TRBV7-9 and TRBJ2-5; a possible D gene is TRBD1 (6 bases). Per the germline V gene, CDR1 is SEHNR and CDR2 is FQNEAQ (reference sequence). This CDR3 has 14 amino acids. Trimming stripped 4 bases from V and 1 base from J, with 10 bases between. CDR3 protein: CASSYGQLQETQYF. The CDR3 coding sequence is TGTGCCAGCAGCTATGGACAGCTCCAAGAGACCCAGTACTTC.

This chain joins TRBV2 and TRBJ1-2; 7 nucleotides align to TRBD1. The germline V gene encodes CDR1 SNHLY and CDR2 FYNNEI. Losses at the gene ends were 1 base for V and 2 bases for J; bases not matched to a gene: 7. This CDR3 has 16 amino acids. The CDR3 region has the DNA TGTGCCAGCAGTGAAGGGGGGACAGTTGGAAACTATGGCTACACCTTC. Encoded protein: CASSEGGTVGNYGYTF.

A note on this clone: At one end, the junction sequence differs from germline, possibly due to a read error. The chain has TRBV7-7 and TRBJ2-7; 8 bases fit TRBD1. CDR1 and CDR2 from the germline V gene are SSHAT and FNYEAQ (reference sequence). The CDR3 covers 15 residues. CDR3 region: CASSLGQGSTYEQYF. DNA for the CDR3: TGTGCTAGCAGCTTAGGACAGGGCAGCACCTACGAGCAGTACTTC.

V and J are TRBV7-2 and TRBJ2-3; D unresolved. Germline CDR1 SGHTA, CDR2 FQGNSA. Trimming left V 5 bases short and J 5 bases short, with 5 bases between. This CDR3 is 11 amino acids long. The CDR3 region is CASSRVDTQYF. For the CDR3, the DNA is TGTGCCAGCAGCAGAGTAGATACGCAGTATTTT. Combining the CDR3 with reference TRBV7-2 and TRBJ2-3 gives the whole variable domain GAGVSQSPSNKVTEKGKDVELRCDPISGHTALYWYRQSLGQGLEFLIYFQGNSAPDKSGLPSDRFSAERTGGSVSTLTIQRTQQEDSAVYLCASSRVDTQYFGPGTRLTVL.

J is TRBJ1-5 and V is TRBV6-5, with TRBD1 identical over 11 bases. The CDR3 runs 15 residues. V was pared by 4 bases and J by 7 bases, with 6 bases of the junction left unmatched. The germline gives CDR1 MNHEY, CDR2 SVGAGI. The CDR3 DNA sequence: TGTGCCAGCAGTTCCGGGGGGGACAGGGGGCAGCCCCAGCATTTT. Its translation is CASSSGGDRGQPQHF.

V usage is TRBV28 and J usage is TRBJ1-2; the D is unclear. V lost 6 bases, J lost 4 bases, and 15 bases lay in between. This CDR3 spans 14 amino acids. Germline CDR1 reads MDHEN; CDR2 reads SYDVKM. Here the CDR3 DNA reads TGTGCCAGCAGGGGAGATATTACTGCCTATGGCTACACCTTC. Protein: CASRGDITAYGYTF.

This chain's CDR3 is CASSEAGTHKNIQYF. DNA of the CDR3: TGTGCCAGCAGCGAAGCGGGGACCCACAAAAACATTCAGTACTTC. V usage is TRBV9 and J usage is TRBJ2-4, with 7 bases identical to TRBD2. Germline CDR1 and CDR2: SGDLS and YYNGEE. The CDR3 extends over 15 amino acids. J gave up 3 bases and V 3 bases, and 6 bases lay outside the gene matches.

V usage is TRBV6-6 and J usage is TRBJ2-2, with D possibly being TRBD2 (5 bases). The V end was cut by 2 bases, the J end by 6 bases, with 7 bases between. CDR1 and CDR2 from the germline V gene are MNHNY and SVGAGI (reference sequence). CDR3 length equals 13 residues. For the CDR3, the DNA is TGTGCCAGCAGTTACAGGGAGTCCGGGGAGCTGTTTTTT. This codes for CASSYRESGELFF.

The rearrangement uses TRBV5-5 and TRBJ2-5, with 9 bases that match TRBD2. This CDR3 spans 14 amino acids. Trimming cost V 0 bases and J 4 bases; bases outside gene matches: 1. Germline V gives CDR1 SGHKS, CDR2 YYEKEE (reference sequence). The CDR3: CASSLVRGGETQYF. The CDR3 nucleotides read TGTGCCAGCAGCTTGGTGCGGGGGGGAGAGACCCAGTACTTC.